The 24 T cell receptor beta chains given below trace back to one sample, sequenced in a study of blood T cell repertoires in COVID-19 (dated by TCRdb to the early 2020s). The library was built by means of the immunoSEQ multiplex PCR assay. Here the immuneACCESS table is served through TCRdb, limited to in-frame sequences with V and J called. Missing clones are a known gap in these copies; in checked studies unresolved V genes cover under half, and the rest lacks a known reason. The sample table holds approximately 120,000 clones, of which approximately 80% were seen once. 5.5% to 8% of the sample goes to the ten largest clones. Material: peripheral blood. The receptors derive from a woman aged 45-65 years with acute or convalescent COVID-19.

The chain's CDR3 is CASSISSDSRNSPLHF. The CDR3 nucleotides are TGTGCCAGTAGTATTTCCTCGGACAGTCGTAATTCACCCCTCCACTTT. This rearrangement joins TRBV19 to TRBJ1-6; TRBD1 is a possible D gene (6 bases). Germline V gene sequence: CDR1 LNHDA, CDR2 SQIVND (reference sequence). The length of the CDR3 is 16 residues. V gave up 3 bases and J gave up 6 bases, with 15 bases separating them.

This rearrangement joins TRBV6-4 to TRBJ1-4, with D possibly TRBD1 on 6 matching bases. The CDR3 contains 15 residues. V lost 11 bases and J lost 7, with 23 bases in between. The germline CDR1 and CDR2 sequences are MRHNA and SNTAGT. The CDR3 protein is CAPARTYRVGEKLFF. The CDR3 DNA reads TGTGCCCCCGCCCGGACTTACAGGGTTGGTGAAAAACTGTTTTTT.

The rearrangement joins TRBV7-8 to TRBJ1-2; 7 bases fit TRBD1. J lost 8 bases, V lost 3 bases, and 9 bases had no gene match. CDR1 and CDR2 from the germline V gene are SGHVS and FQNEAQ. The CDR3 extends over 14 amino acids. CDR3 amino acids: CASSFRQGFYGYTF. The CDR3 region has the DNA TGTGCCAGCAGCTTTCGACAGGGATTTTACGGCTACACCTTC.

This chain uses TRBV18 with TRBJ2-5; no definite D call. CDR3 size: 17 residues. Trimming pared 5 bases from V and 4 bases from J, leaving 23 bases between. Germline V gives CDR1 KGHSH, CDR2 LQKENI. The CDR3 is CASSFLVGTRFRETQYF. CDR3 nucleotide sequence: TGTGCCAGCTCATTCCTCGTTGGTACACGTTTCAGAGAGACCCAGTACTTC.

The chain joins TRBV4-1 to TRBJ1-2, with D perhaps matching TRBD1 (5 bases). Germline V gives CDR1 MGHRA, CDR2 YSYEKL. V was trimmed by 1 base and J by 1 base, leaving 13 bases between them. CDR3 length equals 16 residues. DNA of the CDR3: TGCGCCAGCAGCCAAGGAGGCCAGGGCTTTAACTATGGCTACACCTTC. Amino acid sequence: CASSQGGQGFNYGYTF.

V usage is TRBV6-2 or TRBV6-3 and J usage is TRBJ2-1, with TRBD2 identical over 8 bases. The CDR3 runs 16 residues. The V gene's germline CDR1 is MNHEY and CDR2 SVGEGT. Trimming took 2 bases from V and 5 from J; bases not matched to a gene: 8. In DNA, the CDR3 is TGTGCCAGCAGTTACGCCCCCGGACTAGCCAACAATGAGCAGTTCTTC. Translation: CASSYAPGLANNEQFF.

This chain joins TRBV28 and TRBJ1-2; D not certain. Germline V gene lookup returns CDR1 MDHEN and CDR2 SYDVKM. Trimming removed 5 bases at V and 4 bases at J, with 11 bases between. This CDR3 region has 13 residues. CDR3 loop: CASSLQDFYGYTF. The CDR3 coding sequence is TGTGCCAGCAGTCTTCAGGACTTCTATGGCTACACCTTC.

The rearrangement links TRBV3-1 (or the pseudogene TRBV3-2) to TRBJ1-2, with 7 nucleotides matching TRBD1. The CDR3 totals 13 residues. Germline V gene sequence: CDR1 LGHDT, CDR2 YNNKEL (reference sequence). The junction had 6 bases not matched to a gene; V was cut back by 4 bases and J by 7 bases. The CDR3: CASSPRGEAGYTF. DNA for the CDR3: TGTGCCAGCAGCCCCAGGGGGGAGGCTGGCTACACCTTC.

The chain carries TRBV10-3 and TRBJ2-3; 12 bases fit TRBD2. Germline V gene sequence: CDR1 ENHRY, CDR2 SYGVKD. The CDR3 loop spans 14 amino acids. Trimming removed 4 bases from V and 8 bases from J; junction bases left unmatched: 4. The CDR3 DNA reads as TGTGCCATCAGTGCTAGCGGGGGGGACGGTACGCAGTATTTT. Protein sequence: CAISASGGDGTQYF.

The chain has TRBV7-6 and TRBJ2-7; TRBD1 matches 7 bases. The CDR3 has 15 amino acids. Germline lookup yields CDR1 SGHVS and CDR2 FNYEAQ. V trimming: 6 bases; J trimming: 3 bases; junction bases outside the gene matches: 11. CDR3 DNA sequence: TGTGCCAGCAGTACGGGGCCGGGACAGTTCTACGAGCAGTACTTC. It codes for CASSTGPGQFYEQYF.

The chain combines TRBV5-1 with TRBJ1-2; D might be TRBD1 (6 bases). The CDR3 length is 16 residues. V was shortened by 0 bases and J by 3 bases, with 15 bases between the two germline ends. The V gene's germline CDR1 is SGHRS and CDR2 YFSETQ. CDR3 sequence (DNA): TGCGCCAGCAGCTTGGGCCAGGCGGACAGCCACTATGGCTACACCTTC. Protein sequence: CASSLGQADSHYGYTF.

The chain couples TRBV4-1 to TRBJ2-7; 9 nucleotides agree with TRBD1. Germline V CDR1 and CDR2: MGHRA, YSYEKL. This CDR3 spans 16 amino acids. V dropped 1 base and J dropped 5; count of bases not matched to a gene: 9. CDR3 amino acids: CASSQGWGTGIDEQYF. CDR3 nucleotide sequence: TGCGCCAGCAGCCAAGGTTGGGGGACAGGGATCGACGAGCAGTACTTC.

The V and J genes are TRBV18 and TRBJ2-2, with 7 positions matching TRBD1. The V gene's germline CDR1 is KGHSH and CDR2 LQKENI. J gave up 4 bases and V 1 base, and 9 bases lay outside the gene matches. The CDR3 has 17 residues. The CDR3 reads CASSPRGQARGTGELFF. The CDR3 DNA follows: TGTGCCAGCTCACCACGTGGACAGGCCCGGGGCACCGGGGAGCTGTTTTTT.

This clone has only a few counts. Here the CDR3 DNA reads TGTGCCAGCAGACGACAGGGCCTCTATGGCTACACCTTC. Translated: CASRRQGLYGYTF. V is TRBV6-5 and J is TRBJ1-2; 7 nucleotides agree with TRBD1. Germline lookup yields CDR1 MNHEY and CDR2 SVGAGI. This CDR3 is built from 13 residues. The J segment lost 4 bases and the V segment lost 6 bases, leaving 5 bases of the junction unmatched.

The chain couples TRBV24-1 to TRBJ1-5; 7 bases align to TRBD1. CDR3 length: 14 amino acids. CDR1 KGHDR and CDR2 SFDVKD come from the germline V gene. The junction had 4 bases not matched to a gene; V was cut back by 7 bases and J by 2 bases. The CDR3 protein is CATSGTGGNQPQHF. The CDR3 nucleotides are TGTGCCACCAGCGGAACAGGGGGCAATCAGCCCCAGCATTTT.

This chain uses TRBV30 with TRBJ2-5; 8 bases agree with TRBD2. This CDR3 has 16 residues. Germline CDR1 and CDR2: GTSNPN and SVGIG (reference sequence). J gave up 2 bases and V 5 bases, and 13 bases lay outside the gene matches. CDR3 in amino acids: CAWALGFGGGQETQYF. In nucleotides, the CDR3 is TGTGCCTGGGCACTTGGCTTCGGGGGGGGGCAAGAGACCCAGTACTTC.

The rearrangement uses TRBV6-1 and TRBJ1-4; 7 bases match TRBD1. The CDR3 runs to 15 residues. Per the germline V gene, CDR1 is MNHNS and CDR2 is SASEGT. V lost 2 bases and J lost 5; bases outside the gene matches: 5. The DNA of the CDR3 is TGTGCCAGCAGTGAACTTGGACAGGCGAATGAAAAACTGTTTTTT. Protein: CASSELGQANEKLFF.

The V call is TRBV19, the J call TRBJ2-1; 7 nucleotides line up with TRBD1. The CDR3 has 19 amino acids. The junction had 14 bases not matched to a gene; V was cut back by 3 bases and J by 0 bases. CDR1 is LNHDA, CDR2 SQIVND, per germline (reference sequence). CDR3 in amino acids: CASSMAYRGTATSYNEQFF. The CDR3 nucleotides are TGTGCCAGTAGTATGGCTTATCGTGGGACAGCCACCTCCTACAATGAGCAGTTCTTC.

The CDR3 DNA follows: TGTGCCAGCAGCGGACAGGGGTGGGACACTGAAGCTTTCTTT. It yields the protein CASSGQGWDTEAFF. V and J are TRBV6-6 and TRBJ1-1; 9 bases are a match to TRBD1. V shed 6 bases and J 3 bases; nucleotides not matched to a gene: 5. CDR1 is MNHNY, CDR2 SVGAGI, per germline (reference sequence). There are 14 residues in the CDR3.

The CDR3 region has the DNA TGTGCCAGTAGTATAGAGACAGGGGCTGGCTACACCTTC. This encodes CASSIETGAGYTF. The chain recombines TRBV19 with TRBJ1-2; 8 bases match TRBD1. The J segment lost 7 bases and the V segment lost 0 bases, leaving 1 base of the junction unmatched. The CDR3 covers 13 residues. Germline values: CDR1 LNHDA, CDR2 SQIVND (reference sequence).

This chain connects TRBV18 to TRBJ2-7; D might be TRBD2 (5 bases). Germline assignment: CDR1 KGHSH and CDR2 LQKENI. The CDR3 has 13 amino acids. The V gene lost 3 bases and the J gene lost 0 bases, with 6 bases spanning the gap. This CDR3 reads CASSPGLSYEQYF. As DNA, the CDR3 is TGTGCCAGCTCACCCGGACTCTCCTACGAGCAGTACTTC.

The V and J genes are TRBV5-1 and TRBJ2-7; TRBD2 agrees at 11 bases. CDR1 is SGHRS, CDR2 YFSETQ, per germline. This CDR3 has 14 amino acids. The V gene end was trimmed by 4 bases and the J gene end by 3 bases; junction bases not matched to a gene: 3. DNA of the CDR3: TGCGCCAGCAGCCACGGGACTAGCGGCTACGAGCAGTACTTC. It specifies CASSHGTSGYEQYF.

The chain combines TRBV6-6 with TRBJ2-6, with 7 bases matching TRBD1. The CDR3 is 18 residues long. V shed 5 bases, J shed 0 bases, and the junction held 10 bases outside the gene matches. The germline CDR1 and CDR2 sequences are MNHNY and SVGAGI (reference sequence). In DNA, the CDR3 is TGTGCCAGCAGTCCCCGGGACAGATCCTTCTCTGGGGCCAACGTCCTGACTTTC. Protein product: CASSPRDRSFSGANVLTF.

J is TRBJ1-6 and V is TRBV19; 7 bases line up with TRBD1. The J segment lost 13 bases and the V segment lost 4 bases, leaving 10 bases of the junction unmatched. The V gene's germline CDR1 is LNHDA and CDR2 SQIVND (reference sequence). This CDR3 has 14 residues. The CDR3 DNA reads TGTGCCAGTAGTACGGGGACAGAACGTACGCCCCTCCACTTT. It encodes CASSTGTERTPLHF.